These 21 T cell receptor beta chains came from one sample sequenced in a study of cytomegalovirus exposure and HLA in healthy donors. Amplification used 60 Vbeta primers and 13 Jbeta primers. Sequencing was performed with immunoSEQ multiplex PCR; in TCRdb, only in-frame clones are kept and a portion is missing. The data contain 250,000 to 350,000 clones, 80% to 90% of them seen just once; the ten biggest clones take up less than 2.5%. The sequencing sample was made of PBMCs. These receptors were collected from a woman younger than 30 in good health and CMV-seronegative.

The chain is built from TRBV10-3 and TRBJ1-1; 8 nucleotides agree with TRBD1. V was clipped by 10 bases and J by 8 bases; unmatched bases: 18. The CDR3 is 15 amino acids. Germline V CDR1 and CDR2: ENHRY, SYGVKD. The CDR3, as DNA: TGTGCCAACTCGGGATCAGGGGGCACAACAGGGGAAGCTTTCTTT. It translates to CANSGSGGTTGEAFF.

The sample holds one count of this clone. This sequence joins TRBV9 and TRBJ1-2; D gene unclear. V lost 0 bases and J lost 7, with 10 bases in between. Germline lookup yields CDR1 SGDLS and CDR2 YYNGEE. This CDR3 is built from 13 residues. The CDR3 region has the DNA TGTGCCAGCAGCGTAGTTTCCGGGTCTGGCTACACCTTC. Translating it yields CASSVVSGSGYTF.

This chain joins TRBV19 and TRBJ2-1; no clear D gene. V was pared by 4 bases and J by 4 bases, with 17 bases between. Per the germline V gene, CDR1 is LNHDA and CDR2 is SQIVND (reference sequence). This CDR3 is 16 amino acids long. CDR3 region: CASSTPLGFLYNEQFF. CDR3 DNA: TGTGCCAGTAGTACCCCTCTAGGTTTCCTTTACAATGAGCAGTTCTTC.

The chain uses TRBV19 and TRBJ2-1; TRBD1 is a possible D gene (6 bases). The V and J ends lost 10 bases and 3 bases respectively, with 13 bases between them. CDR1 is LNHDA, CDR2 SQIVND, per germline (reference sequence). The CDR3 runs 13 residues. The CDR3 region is CATTGSGYNEQFF. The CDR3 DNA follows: TGTGCCACCACAGGGTCAGGCTACAATGAGCAGTTCTTC.

CDR3 nucleotide sequence: TGTGCCAGCAGTTACTCGATAGAGAGCTACACCTTC. The encoded protein is CASSYSIESYTF. V gene TRBV6-6 combines with J gene TRBJ1-2; D is unclear. The CDR3 is 12 residues long. Trimming shortened V by 0 bases and J by 9 bases, and 8 bases separated the two germline ends. The germline V gene has CDR1 MNHNY and CDR2 SVGAGI (reference sequence).

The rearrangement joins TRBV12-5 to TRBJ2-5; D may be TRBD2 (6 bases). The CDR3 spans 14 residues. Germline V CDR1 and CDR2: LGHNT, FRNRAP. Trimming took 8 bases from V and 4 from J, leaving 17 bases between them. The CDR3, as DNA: TGTGCTAGTTCGGCTAGCGAAGTCCTAGAGACCCAGTACTTC. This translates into CASSASEVLETQYF.

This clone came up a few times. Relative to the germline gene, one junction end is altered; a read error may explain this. The CDR3, as DNA: TGTGCCAGCAGATTAGACAGTGCAGTCCTCCACTTT. This codes for CASRLDSAVLHF. V is TRBV11-2 and J is TRBJ1-6; a weak D match, TRBD1 (5 bases). Per the germline V gene, CDR1 is SGHAT and CDR2 is FQNNGV. The CDR3 has 12 residues.

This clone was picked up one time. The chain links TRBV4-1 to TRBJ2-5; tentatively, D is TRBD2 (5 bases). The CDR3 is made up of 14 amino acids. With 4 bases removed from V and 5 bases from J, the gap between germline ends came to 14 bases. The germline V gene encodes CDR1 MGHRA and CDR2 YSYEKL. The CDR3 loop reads CASSRTVWEETQYF. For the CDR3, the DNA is TGCGCCAGCAGCCGTACGGTGTGGGAGGAGACCCAGTACTTC.

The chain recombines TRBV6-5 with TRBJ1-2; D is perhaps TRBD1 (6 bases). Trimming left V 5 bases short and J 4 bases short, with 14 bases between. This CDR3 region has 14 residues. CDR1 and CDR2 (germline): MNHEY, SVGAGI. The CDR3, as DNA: TGTGCCAGCAGTCCTACGGACAGCTTCTATGGCTACACCTTC. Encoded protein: CASSPTDSFYGYTF.

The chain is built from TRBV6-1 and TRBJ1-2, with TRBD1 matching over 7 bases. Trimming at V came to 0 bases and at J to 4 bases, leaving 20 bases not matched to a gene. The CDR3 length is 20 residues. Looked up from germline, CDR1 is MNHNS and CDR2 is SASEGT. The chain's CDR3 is CASSEALDRVGFGEFYGYTF. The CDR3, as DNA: TGTGCCAGCAGTGAAGCGCTTGACAGGGTGGGTTTTGGGGAATTCTATGGCTACACCTTC.

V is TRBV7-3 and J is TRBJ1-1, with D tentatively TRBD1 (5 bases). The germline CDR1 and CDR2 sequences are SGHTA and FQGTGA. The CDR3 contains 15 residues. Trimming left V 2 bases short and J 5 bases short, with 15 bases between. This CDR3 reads CASSLVRQGRTEAFF. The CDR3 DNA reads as TGTGCCAGCAGCTTAGTTAGGCAGGGTAGGACTGAAGCTTTCTTT.

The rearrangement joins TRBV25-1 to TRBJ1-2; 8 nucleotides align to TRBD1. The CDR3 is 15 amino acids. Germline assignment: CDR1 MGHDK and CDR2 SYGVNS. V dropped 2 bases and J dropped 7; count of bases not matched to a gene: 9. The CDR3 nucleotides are TGTGCCAGCAGTGAAAGTGACAGGGGATACGGTGGCTACACCTTC. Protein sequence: CASSESDRGYGGYTF.

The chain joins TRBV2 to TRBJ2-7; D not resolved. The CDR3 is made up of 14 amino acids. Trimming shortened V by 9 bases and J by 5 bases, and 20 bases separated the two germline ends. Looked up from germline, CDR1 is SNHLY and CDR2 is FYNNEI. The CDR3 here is CARTPLALGNEQYF. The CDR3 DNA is TGTGCCAGGACACCCCTGGCCCTCGGTAACGAGCAGTACTTC. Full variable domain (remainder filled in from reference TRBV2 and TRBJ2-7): EPEVTQTPSHQVTQMGQEVILRCVPISNHLYFYWYRQILGQKVEFLVSFYNNEISEKSEIFDDQFSVERPDGSNFTLKIRSTKLEDSAMYFCARTPLALGNEQYFGPGTRLTVT.

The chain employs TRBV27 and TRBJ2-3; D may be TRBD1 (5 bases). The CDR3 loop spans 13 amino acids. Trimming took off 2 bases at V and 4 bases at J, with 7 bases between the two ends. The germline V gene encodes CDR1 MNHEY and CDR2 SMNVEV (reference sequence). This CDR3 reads CASSLRGADTQYF. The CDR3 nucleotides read TGTGCCAGCAGTTTAAGGGGCGCAGATACGCAGTATTTT.

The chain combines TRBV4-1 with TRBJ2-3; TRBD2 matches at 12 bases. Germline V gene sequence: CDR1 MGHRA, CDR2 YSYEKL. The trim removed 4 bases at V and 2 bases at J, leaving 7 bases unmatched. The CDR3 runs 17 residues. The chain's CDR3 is CASSPRTSGVLTDTQYF. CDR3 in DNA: TGCGCCAGCAGCCCGAGGACTAGCGGGGTGCTCACAGATACGCAGTATTTT.

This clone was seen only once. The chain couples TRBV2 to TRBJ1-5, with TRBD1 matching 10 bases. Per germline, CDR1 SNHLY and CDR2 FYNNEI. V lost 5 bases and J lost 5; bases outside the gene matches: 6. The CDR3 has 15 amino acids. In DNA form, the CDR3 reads TGTGCCAGCAGTAAGCCGGGACAGGGGTATCAGCCCCAGCATTTT. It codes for CASSKPGQGYQPQHF.

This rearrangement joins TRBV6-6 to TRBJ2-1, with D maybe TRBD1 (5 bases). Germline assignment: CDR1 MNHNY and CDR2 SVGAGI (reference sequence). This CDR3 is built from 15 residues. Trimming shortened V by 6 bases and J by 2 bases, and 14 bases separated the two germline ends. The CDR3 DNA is TGTGCCAGCAGCCTTACAGGATACCCCTACAATGAGCAGTTCTTC. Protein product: CASSLTGYPYNEQFF.

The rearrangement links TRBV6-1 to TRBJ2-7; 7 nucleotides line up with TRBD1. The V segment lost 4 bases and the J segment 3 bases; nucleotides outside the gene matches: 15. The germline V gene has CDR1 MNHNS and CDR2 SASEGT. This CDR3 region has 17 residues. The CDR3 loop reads CASSALLGPGQLYEQYF. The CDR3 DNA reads TGTGCCAGCAGTGCTCTCCTGGGTCCGGGACAGCTCTACGAGCAGTACTTC.

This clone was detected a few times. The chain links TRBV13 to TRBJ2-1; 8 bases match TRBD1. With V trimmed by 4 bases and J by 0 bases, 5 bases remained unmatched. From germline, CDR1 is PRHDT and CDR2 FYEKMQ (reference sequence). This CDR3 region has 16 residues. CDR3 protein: CASSSQGASSYNEQFF. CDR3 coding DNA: TGTGCCAGCAGCTCCCAGGGGGCTTCCTCCTACAATGAGCAGTTCTTC. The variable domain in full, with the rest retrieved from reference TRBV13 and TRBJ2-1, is AAGVIQSPRHLIKEKRETATLKCYPIPRHDTVYWYQQGPGQDPQFLISFYEKMQSDKGSIPDRFSAQQFSDYHSELNMSSLELGDSALYFCASSSQGASSYNEQFFGPGTRLTVL.

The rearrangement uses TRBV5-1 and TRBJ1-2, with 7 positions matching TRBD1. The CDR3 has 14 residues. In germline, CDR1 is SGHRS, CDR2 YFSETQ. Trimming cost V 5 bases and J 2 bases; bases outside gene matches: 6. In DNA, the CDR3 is TGCGCCAGCAGGGGACAGCCGAGCAACTATGGCTACACCTTC. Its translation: CASRGQPSNYGYTF.

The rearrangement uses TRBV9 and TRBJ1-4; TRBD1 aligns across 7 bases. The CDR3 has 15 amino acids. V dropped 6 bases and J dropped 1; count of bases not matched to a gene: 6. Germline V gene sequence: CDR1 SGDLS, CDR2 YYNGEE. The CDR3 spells CASTSDRETNEKLFF. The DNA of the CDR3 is TGTGCCAGCACCTCAGACAGGGAAACTAATGAAAAACTGTTTTTT.